The TCR beta chain described here comes from a study of beta chain features in type 1 diabetes (dated by TCRdb to the late 2010s). General notes on the study: Mean age, gender distribution, total cell number and subset yield were not different between patients and healthy donors. Whereas all 30 or so donors provided naive and central memory subsets, regulatory and stem cell-like memory subsets were isolated from just 8 patients and about eight healthy donors. A total of around 110,000,000 sorted cells were examined across all samples, and RNA yield correlated strongly with the number of cells per subset. The study compared TCRB repertoires of sorted circulating CD4+ T cell subsets between recently diagnosed type 1 diabetes patients and matched healthy donors.

The entire isolated RNA was reverse transcribed using the High Capacity cDNA Reverse Transcription Kit, and thus expressed TCRB transcripts were sequenced. Naive, central memory and regulatory T cell samples underwent deep immunoSEQ sequencing, averaging about 3.57 million total reads per sample. Sorted cells were lysed in RLT buffer and RNA was extracted with DNase-treated RNeasy Micro or Mini kits, depending on cell number. To prevent cross-contamination, every cell subset was processed on its own, while patient and healthy donor samples were processed together. Using the immunoSEQ multiplex PCR, TCRB sequences were amplified from cDNA into 87-bp fragments spanning the CDR3 region. Amplicons were sequenced on the Illumina HiSeq platform. In the paper's pipeline: Synthetic template baselines were used to correct PCR bias computationally, reads within Hamming distance 2 were collapsed, and singletons that could not be merged were discarded. By aligning reads against IMGT, V, D and J genes, CDR3 length, and insertions or deletions at six rearrangement sites were assigned. Within each subset, clonotype counts were normalized to sorted cell number, and only after that were true diversity and Gini coefficients computed with the tcR R package. Repertoire sharing was quantified using the overlap coefficient calculated on TCRB nucleotide sequences. What TCRdb holds here is the immuneACCESS table cut down to in-frame rearrangements. Part of the clones is not present; checked against another copy, under half of the missing clones reflect an unresolved V gene, and the others are unexplained. V, J and clone size derive from that table, while D and trimming were established from the DNA sequence. This sample lists more than 110,000 clones; about 7.1% were detected once. Of the sample, 1.1% to 1.5% falls within the top ten clones.

Trimming accounts for 2 bases at V and 2 bases at J, while the number of junction bases matched to no gene is 18. The CDR3 has 20 amino acids, counting the end cysteine and phenylalanine. Of all the DNA, just the CDR3 is kept, 60 bases in frame from base 1. The germline V gene gives CDR1 as LGHNA and CDR2 as YSLEER. A single peripheral blood draw of about 116 mL on average was collected from each donor into heparinised tubes. Naive, central memory, regulatory and stem cell-like memory CD4+ T cells were sorted on a BD FACSAria II using a panel including CD45RO, CCR7, CD25, CD127, CD95 and CD27. A purity above 98% was achieved for all sorted populations. PBMCs were separated immediately by Lymphoprep density gradient centrifugation and were stained directly, without being cultured. Samples were stained and sorted in pairs, with one healthy donor and one patient per experiment, so that batch effects were minimized.

Overall study outcomes, separate from this receptor: Shorter templates might have been favored by PCR, but patient and control samples were amplified and corrected together, so both groups would have been affected equally by any skew. Because cDNA rather than genomic DNA was sequenced, highly expressing activated cells could have been over-represented, although no difference in activation and CD3 levels was found between groups. Only small numbers of individuals were included in the HLA sub-analyses, which left unresolved whether HLA type had any influence on TCRB rearrangement. Naive, central memory and regulatory TCRB repertoires appeared more similar among patients than among healthy donors. A moderate but significant shortening of TCRB CDR3 length was observed in type 1 diabetes patients in all four CD4+ subsets. Fewer insertions and more nucleotide deletions at VDJ recombination sites were observed in patients with type 1 diabetes, implying thymic rearrangement abnormalities.

In the case of this clone: This clone's antigen is unknown. There are no base qualities to consult, and no much larger clone falls within one base.

The receptor comes from a woman between 25 and 40 years old in good health. The rearrangement combines TRBV4-3 with TRBJ2-3, with TRBD2 matching 8 junction bases. The specimen was central memory CD4+ T cells from blood. The bases read TGCGCCAGCAGCCAACGCGTGAAGCGGGAGTTAGGTGCGGCCACAGATACGCAGTATTTT. The translation is CASSQRVKRELGAATDTQYF.